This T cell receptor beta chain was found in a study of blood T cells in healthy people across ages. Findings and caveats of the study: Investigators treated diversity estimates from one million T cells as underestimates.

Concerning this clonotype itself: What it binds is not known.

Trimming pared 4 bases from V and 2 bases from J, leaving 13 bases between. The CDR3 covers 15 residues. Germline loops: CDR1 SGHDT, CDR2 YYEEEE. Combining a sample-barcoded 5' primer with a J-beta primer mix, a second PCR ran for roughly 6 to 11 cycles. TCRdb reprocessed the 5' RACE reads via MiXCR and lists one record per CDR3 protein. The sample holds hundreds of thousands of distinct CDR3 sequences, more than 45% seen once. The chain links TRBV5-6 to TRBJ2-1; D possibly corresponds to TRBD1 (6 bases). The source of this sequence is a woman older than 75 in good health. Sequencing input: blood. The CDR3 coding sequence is TGTGCCAGCAGCCGAGGGACATTCACCTACAATGAGCAGTTCTTC. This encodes CASSRGTFTYNEQFF.